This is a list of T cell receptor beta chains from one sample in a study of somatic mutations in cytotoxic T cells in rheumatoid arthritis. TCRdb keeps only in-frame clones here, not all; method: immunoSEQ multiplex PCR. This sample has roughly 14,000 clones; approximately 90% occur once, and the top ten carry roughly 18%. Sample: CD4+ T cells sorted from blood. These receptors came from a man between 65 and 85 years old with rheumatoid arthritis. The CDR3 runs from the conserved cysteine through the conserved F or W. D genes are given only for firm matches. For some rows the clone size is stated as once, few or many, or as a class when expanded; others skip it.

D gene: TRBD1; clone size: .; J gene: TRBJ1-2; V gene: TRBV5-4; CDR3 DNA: TGTGCCAGCAGCTTGGAGTTGGACAGGGGATACTATGGCTACACCTTC; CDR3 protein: CASSLELDRGYYGYTF
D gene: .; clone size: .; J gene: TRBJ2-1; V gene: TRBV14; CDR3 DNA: TGTGCCAGCAGCCAAGGCTGGGAGGGTCTGAAGGGGGGCCGTAATGAGCAGTTCTTC; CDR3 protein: CASSQGWEGLKGGRNEQFF
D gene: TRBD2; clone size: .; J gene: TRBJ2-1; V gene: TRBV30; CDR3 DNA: TGTGCCTGGAGTGGGACTAGCGGGAGCTCCTACAATGAGCAGTTCTTC; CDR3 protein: CAWSGTSGSSYNEQFF
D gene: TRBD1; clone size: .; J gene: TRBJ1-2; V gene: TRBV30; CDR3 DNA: TGTGCTGTCCGGGACAGGGGGCCAGGAGTGGAAGGCTACACCTTC; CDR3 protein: CAVRDRGPGVEGYTF
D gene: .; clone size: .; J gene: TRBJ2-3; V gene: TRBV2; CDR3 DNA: TGTGCCAGCCGCGGGGGCCCCACAGATACGCAGTATTTT; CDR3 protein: CASRGGPTDTQYF
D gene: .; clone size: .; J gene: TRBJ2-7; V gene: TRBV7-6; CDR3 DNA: TGTGCCAGCAGCCCACAGGAGACCTACGAGCAGTACTTC; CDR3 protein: CASSPQETYEQYF
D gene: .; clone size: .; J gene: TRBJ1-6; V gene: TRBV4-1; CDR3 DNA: TGCGCCAGCAGCCAGGTAATTGGAGATATGAATTCACCCCTCCACTTT; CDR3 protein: CASSQVIGDMNSPLHF
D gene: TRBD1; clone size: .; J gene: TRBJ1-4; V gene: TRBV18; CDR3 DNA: TGTGCCAGCTCACCACCGATGAGGGGGCTCGGTGAAAAACTGTTTTTT; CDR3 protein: CASSPPMRGLGEKLFF
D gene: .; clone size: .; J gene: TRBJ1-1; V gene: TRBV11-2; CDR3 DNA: TGTGCCAGCAGCCTCTCGGGTAGGACACTCCAGGCTTTCTTT; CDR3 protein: CASSLSGRTLQAFF
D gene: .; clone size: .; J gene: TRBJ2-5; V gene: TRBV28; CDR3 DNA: TGTGCCAGCAGAGCGACCCAAGAGACCCAGTACTTC; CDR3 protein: CASRATQETQYF
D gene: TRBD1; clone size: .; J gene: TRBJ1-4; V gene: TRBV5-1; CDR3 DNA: TGCGCCAGCAGCTTGGATGGCAGGGGGAATGAAAAACTGTTTTTT; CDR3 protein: CASSLDGRGNEKLFF
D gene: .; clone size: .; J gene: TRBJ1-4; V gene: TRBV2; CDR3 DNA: TGTGCCAGCAGTGCCCGGGGAGCTAATGAAAAACTGTTTTTT; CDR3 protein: CASSARGANEKLFF
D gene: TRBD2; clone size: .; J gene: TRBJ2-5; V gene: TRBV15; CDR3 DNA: TGTGCCACCAGCAGAGACCCCGGGACGGGAGGAGAGACCCAGTACTTC; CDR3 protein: CATSRDPGTGGETQYF
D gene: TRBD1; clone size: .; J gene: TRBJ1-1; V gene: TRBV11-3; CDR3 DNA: TGTGCCAGCAGCTTAGGGCAGGGGGAAAACACTGAAGCTTTCTTT; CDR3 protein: CASSLGQGENTEAFF
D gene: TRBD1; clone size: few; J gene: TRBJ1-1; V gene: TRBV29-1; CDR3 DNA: TGCAGCGTCACGGGACAGGGGCCGGACACTGAAGCTTTCTTT; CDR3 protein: CSVTGQGPDTEAFF
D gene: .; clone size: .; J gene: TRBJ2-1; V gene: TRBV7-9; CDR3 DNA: TGTGCCAGCAGCTTACTAGTAGTTGAGAATGAGCAGTTCTTC; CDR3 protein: CASSLLVVENEQFF
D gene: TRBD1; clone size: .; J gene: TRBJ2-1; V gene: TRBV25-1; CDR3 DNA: TGTGCCGGCAGTGAATCAGGGACAGCTGAGCAGTTCTTC; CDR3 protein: CAGSESGTAEQFF